This T cell receptor (beta chain) was sequenced in a study of T-cell memory formation after mild COVID-19. TCRdb fed the 5' RACE reads into MiXCR, producing one record per CDR3 protein. The sample records 400,000 to 500,000 distinct CDR3 sequences, roughly 20% being singletons. The V end was cut by 0 bases, the J end by 7 bases, with 7 bases between. This CDR3 is built from 12 residues. CDR1 and CDR2 from the germline V gene are SGHTA and FQGNSA. Sequenced material: PBMCs or a T cell subset sorted from them (not recorded which). The TCR originated in an adult woman who had mild COVID-19 (a few samples of this study predate the infection). Cell type and time point are not known. The chain is built from TRBV7-2 and TRBJ2-7, with D unresolved. CDR3 nucleotide sequence: TGTGCCAGCAGCTTAGCTTCCACGGAGCAGTACTTC. Its translation is CASSLASTEQYF.